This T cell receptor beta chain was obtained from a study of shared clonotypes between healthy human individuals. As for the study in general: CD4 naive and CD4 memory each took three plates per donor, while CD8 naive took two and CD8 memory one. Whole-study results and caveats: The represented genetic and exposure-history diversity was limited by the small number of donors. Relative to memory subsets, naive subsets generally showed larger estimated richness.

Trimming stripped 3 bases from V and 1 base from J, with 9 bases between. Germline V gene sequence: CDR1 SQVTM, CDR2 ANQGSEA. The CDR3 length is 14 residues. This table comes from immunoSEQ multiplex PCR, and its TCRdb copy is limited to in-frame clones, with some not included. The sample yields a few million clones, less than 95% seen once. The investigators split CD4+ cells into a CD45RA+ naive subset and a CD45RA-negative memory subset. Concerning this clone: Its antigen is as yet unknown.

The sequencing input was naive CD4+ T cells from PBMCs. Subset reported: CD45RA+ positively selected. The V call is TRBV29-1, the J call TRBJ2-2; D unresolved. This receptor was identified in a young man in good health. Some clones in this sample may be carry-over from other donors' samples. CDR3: CSVENRRNTGELFF. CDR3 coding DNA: TGCAGCGTTGAGAATAGGCGGAACACCGGGGAGCTGTTTTTT.